The entry that follows covers one T cell receptor beta chain sequence. Its antigen is still unknown. Repertoires were generated with immunoSEQ multiplex PCR, while TCRdb's copy carries only in-frame clones and drops some. The table has about 1 million clones, around 75% seen once. The CDR3 consists of 15 residues. V dropped 3 bases and J dropped 5 bases, with 16 bases sitting between them. Germline CDR1 and CDR2: ENHRY and SYGVKD. This specimen comes from a study of shared clonotypes between healthy human individuals. Overall study context: Each donor had three CD4 naive, three CD4 memory, two CD8 naive and one CD8 memory plate. Findings and caveats of the study: Rarefaction gave evidence that sorted-subset sequencing remained incomplete despite large depth. A reduction in generation probabilities was seen for non-shared clonotypes relative to those shared by all four donors.

Every donor, a Caucasian adult, lived in Nashville, Tennessee. The receptor was derived from a man between 18 and 35 years old in good health. The chain is built from TRBV10-3 and TRBJ1-2; TRBD1 might be the D (6 bases). Sequencing was done on a sample of memory CD4+ T cells sorted from blood. The subset here: CD45RA-negative fraction. CDR3 loop: CAISDRKGDIYGYTF. CDR3 sequence (DNA): TGTGCCATCAGTGACCGAAAGGGGGACATTTATGGCTACACCTTC.